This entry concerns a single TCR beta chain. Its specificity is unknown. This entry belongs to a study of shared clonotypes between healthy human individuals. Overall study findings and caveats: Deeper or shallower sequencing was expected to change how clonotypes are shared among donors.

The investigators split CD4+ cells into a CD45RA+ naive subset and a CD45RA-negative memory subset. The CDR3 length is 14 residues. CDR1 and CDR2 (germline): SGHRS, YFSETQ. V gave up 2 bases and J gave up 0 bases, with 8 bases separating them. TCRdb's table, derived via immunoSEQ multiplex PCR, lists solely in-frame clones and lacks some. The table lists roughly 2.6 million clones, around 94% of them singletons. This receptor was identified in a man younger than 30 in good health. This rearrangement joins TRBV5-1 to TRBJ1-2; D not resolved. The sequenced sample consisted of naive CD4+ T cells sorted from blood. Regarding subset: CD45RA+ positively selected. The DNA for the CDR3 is TGCGCCAGCAGCTTACGGGAACCTAACTATGGCTACACCTTC. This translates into CASSLREPNYGYTF.